The rows below give T cell receptor beta chains drawn from one sample of a study of blood T cell repertoires in COVID-19. Clones were sequenced by immunoSEQ multiplex PCR, and TCRdb holds only the in-frame ones, with some missing. The sample holds about 180,000 clones, about 85% seen once. Specimen: peripheral blood. Receptors were obtained from an older person with COVID-19, enrolled during active disease. Each CDR3 is given with its conserved first and last residue. D genes are given only for firm matches. Size tells how often a clone was seen (once, few, many) or the class of an expanded clone, and some rows leave it out.

CDR3: CASSSRPSGPHEQYF; DNA: TGCGCCAGCAGCTCCCGGCCTAGCGGGCCCCATGAGCAGTACTTC; size: .; V: TRBV5-1; J: TRBJ2-7; D: TRBD2
CDR3: CASNQQGNQPQHF; DNA: TGTGCCAGCAACCAACAGGGGAATCAGCCCCAGCATTTT; size: .; V: TRBV5-6; J: TRBJ1-5; D: TRBD1
CDR3: CASRTGTYEQYF; DNA: TGTGCCAGCAGAACGGGGACCTACGAGCAGTACTTC; size: few; V: TRBV5-6; J: TRBJ2-7; D: .
CDR3: CASSSYPLTGTGYYGYTF; DNA: TGTGCCAGCAGTTCGTACCCACTTACCGGGACAGGGTACTATGGCTACACCTTC; size: .; V: TRBV27; J: TRBJ1-2; D: TRBD1
CDR3: CASSNTGTGPTDTQYF; DNA: TGTGCCAGCAGTAACACCGGGACAGGGCCCACAGATACGCAGTATTTT; size: .; V: TRBV2; J: TRBJ2-3; D: TRBD1
CDR3: CASSLTWDRVETQYF; DNA: TGTGCCAGCAGTTTAACTTGGGACAGGGTAGAGACCCAGTACTTC; size: .; V: TRBV27; J: TRBJ2-5; D: TRBD1
CDR3: CASSQQGLAGTNEQFF; DNA: TGTGCCAGCAGCCAACAGGGACTAGCGGGGACCAATGAGCAGTTCTTC; size: .; V: TRBV3-1/TRBV3-2; J: TRBJ2-1; D: TRBD2
CDR3: CASSHPGSHEQYF; DNA: TGCGCCAGCAGCCACCCGGGGTCCCACGAGCAGTACTTC; size: .; V: TRBV4-3; J: TRBJ2-7; D: .
CDR3: CASSLAGGPSTGELFF; DNA: TGTGCCAGCAGCTTAGCGGGAGGGCCGTCCACCGGGGAGCTGTTTTTT; size: .; V: TRBV5-6; J: TRBJ2-2; D: TRBD2
CDR3: CASSSSIGLAGVGTGELFF; DNA: TGTGCCAGCAGCTCGAGCATCGGACTAGCGGGAGTCGGGACCGGGGAGCTGTTTTTT; size: .; V: TRBV7-3; J: TRBJ2-2; D: TRBD2
CDR3: CASSLVSGPYNEQFF; DNA: TGTGCCAGCAGCTTGGTTAGCGGCCCGTACAATGAGCAGTTCTTC; size: once; V: TRBV11-3; J: TRBJ2-1; D: .
CDR3: CASSLFSDRDKTQYF; DNA: TGTGCCAGCAGCTTATTCTCGGACAGGGACAAGACCCAGTACTTC; size: .; V: TRBV11-1; J: TRBJ2-5; D: TRBD1
CDR3: CASSSRGEAFF; DNA: TGTGCCAGCAGCTCCCGGGGGGAAGCTTTCTTT; size: .; V: TRBV12-3/TRBV12-4; J: TRBJ1-1; D: .
CDR3: CASSSTVSSNQPQHF; DNA: TGTGCCAGTAGTAGCACAGTATCCAGCAATCAGCCCCAGCATTTT; size: .; V: TRBV19; J: TRBJ1-5; D: .
CDR3: CASSLDAGGYTF; DNA: TGTGCCAGCAGTTTGGATGCCGGGGGCTACACCTTC; size: .; V: TRBV12-3/TRBV12-4; J: TRBJ1-2; D: .
CDR3: CASSVAGQGNSPLHF; DNA: TGTGCCAGCAGCGTAGCCGGACAGGGAAATTCACCCCTCCACTTT; size: .; V: TRBV9; J: TRBJ1-6; D: TRBD1
CDR3: CATTSRVAYEQYF; DNA: TGTGCCACAACTAGCCGGGTCGCCTACGAGCAGTACTTC; size: few; V: TRBV6-5; J: TRBJ2-7; D: .
CDR3: CASRVKGGRISLVTGANVLTF; DNA: TGTGCCAGTCGGGTGAAAGGAGGGCGTATCAGTTTGGTGACTGGGGCCAACGTCCTGACTTTC; size: .; V: TRBV19; J: TRBJ2-6; D: .
CDR3: CASSEGLAGGTDTQYF; DNA: TGTGCCAGCAGTGAGGGTCTAGCGGGTGGCACAGATACGCAGTATTTT; size: few; V: TRBV2; J: TRBJ2-3; D: TRBD2
CDR3: CASRPGQGLRSPLHF; DNA: TGTGCCAGCAGGCCGGGACAGGGGTTACGTTCACCCCTCCACTTT; size: once; V: TRBV6-5; J: TRBJ1-6; D: TRBD1
CDR3: CSVVAGGPNNEQFF; DNA: TGCAGCGTTGTGGCGGGGGGGCCTAACAATGAGCAGTTCTTC; size: .; V: TRBV29-1; J: TRBJ2-1; D: TRBD2
CDR3: CASRGQGGEAFF; DNA: TGTGCCAGCAGGGGACAGGGGGGTGAAGCTTTCTTT; size: once; V: TRBV6-5; J: TRBJ1-1; D: TRBD1
CDR3: CASSWDTSPPYEQYF; DNA: TGTGCCAGCAGTTGGGACACTTCCCCTCCCTACGAGCAGTACTTC; size: .; V: TRBV6-2/TRBV6-3; J: TRBJ2-7; D: .
CDR3: CASSLVASYEQYF; DNA: TGTGCCAGCAGCTTAGTCGCGTCCTACGAGCAGTACTTC; size: .; V: TRBV7-9; J: TRBJ2-7; D: .
CDR3: CASSLRGRNASNQPQHF; DNA: TGTGCCAGCAGCTTAAGGGGCCGCAACGCCTCAAATCAGCCCCAGCATTTT; size: .; V: TRBV13; J: TRBJ1-5; D: .
CDR3: CASTMTGGRRYTF; DNA: TGTGCCAGCACCATGACAGGGGGCAGACGCTACACCTTC; size: .; V: TRBV12-3/TRBV12-4; J: TRBJ1-2; D: TRBD1
CDR3: CASSKQTGGEGEAFF; DNA: TGTGCCAGCAGTAAACAAACAGGGGGCGAAGGAGAAGCTTTCTTT; size: .; V: TRBV6-2/TRBV6-3; J: TRBJ1-1; D: TRBD1
CDR3: CASKLSGLGNTEAFF; DNA: TGTGCCAGTAAACTGTCAGGGTTGGGGAACACTGAAGCTTTCTTT; size: .; V: TRBV27; J: TRBJ1-1; D: .
CDR3: CASSPDSYRANTIYF; DNA: TGTGCCAGCTCACCCGACAGCTACCGGGCAAACACCATATATTTT; size: .; V: TRBV18; J: TRBJ1-3; D: .
CDR3: CASSFPGAGELFF; DNA: TGTGCCAGCAGCTTTCCAGGCGCCGGGGAGCTGTTTTTT; size: .; V: TRBV7-7; J: TRBJ2-2; D: .
CDR3: CASSVMTDTGELFF; DNA: TGTGCCAGCAGCGTAATGACTGACACCGGGGAGCTGTTTTTT; size: .; V: TRBV9; J: TRBJ2-2; D: .